This TCR beta chain is drawn from a study of T cell repertoires in aging, cancer and after chemotherapy. Study-wide points: Loss of evenness, beyond lost richness, contributed to age-related TCR diversity decline in cancer patients. Immunological memory after chemotherapy cannot be judged from the repertoire data.

By sample share, this clonotype is medium-sized. What it binds is not known. TCR beta rearrangements were amplified from peripheral blood genomic DNA. V lost 9 bases, J lost 4 bases, and 16 bases lay in between. The germline V gene has CDR1 MNHNY and CDR2 SVGAGI (reference sequence). CDR3 length: 13 residues. A mixed TRB-A/B primer pool amplified rearranged TRB by multiplex touch-down PCR. A single record per CDR3 protein comes from TCRdb applying MiXCR to the multiplex PCR reads. The table includes about 11,000 distinct CDR3 sequences, 25% to 30% detected once. The sample consisted of blood. The J gene is TRBJ2-7, the V gene TRBV6-6; no definite D call. The TCR comes from a human donor in good health. In DNA form, the CDR3 reads TGTGCCAGTAACACCGACACCTTATACGAGCAGTACTTC. Its protein product is CASNTDTLYEQYF.